Below, 28 T cell receptor beta chains from the same sample are listed, as sequenced in a study of T cells in Graves' hyperthyroidism and ophthalmopathy. Researchers amplified the TCR beta CDR3 regions from RNA transcripts. HTBI primers were employed in a first-round RT-PCR of the TCR CDR3. TCRdb processed the multiplex PCR reads anew with MiXCR; each CDR3 protein has one entry. This table has roughly 380,000 distinct CDR3 sequences, roughly 13% appearing once. The sequenced sample was blood. These receptor sequences come from a woman between 18 and 29 years old with Graves' hyperthyroidism.

The table lists this clonotype with a few counts. The chain uses TRBV4-3 and TRBJ2-1, with 8 bases lining up with TRBD1. V lost 4 bases to trimming and J lost 4 bases; unmatched junction nucleotides: 3. CDR1 is LGHNA, CDR2 YSLEER, per germline. The CDR3 covers 14 residues. Here the CDR3 reads CASSPDRVYNEQFF. Here the CDR3 DNA reads TGCGCCAGCAGCCCGGACAGGGTTTACAATGAGCAGTTCTTC.

V usage is TRBV10-3 and J usage is TRBJ2-3, with TRBD2 matching 7 bases. The CDR3 has 15 residues. Germline values: CDR1 ENHRY, CDR2 SYGVKD. The junction had 9 bases not matched to a gene; V was cut back by 9 bases and J by 0 bases. The CDR3 loop reads CAINIAGPSTDTQYF. CDR3 nucleotide sequence: TGTGCCATAAATATAGCGGGCCCGAGCACAGATACGCAGTATTTT.

This clonotype was observed at least ten times. The gene calls are TRBV2 and TRBJ1-1; no reliable D call. The V end was cut by 3 bases, the J end by 0 bases, with 11 bases between. Germline loops: CDR1 SNHLY, CDR2 FYNNEI. This CDR3 region has 15 residues. CDR3 sequence reads: CASSDTPGLNTEAFF. CDR3 nucleotides: TGTGCCAGCAGTGACACTCCAGGACTGAACACTGAAGCTTTCTTT. The variable domain in full, with the rest retrieved from reference TRBV2 and TRBJ1-1, is EPEVTQTPSHQVTQMGQEVILRCVPISNHLYFYWYRQILGQKVEFLVSFYNNEISEKSEIFDDQFSVERPDGSNFTLKIRSTKLEDSAMYFCASSDTPGLNTEAFFGQGTRLTVV.

The V and J genes are TRBV20-1 and TRBJ2-2; possibly TRBD1 or TRBD2 for D (5 bases each). V lost 6 bases, J lost 6 bases, and 14 bases lay in between. Germline assignment: CDR1 DFQATT and CDR2 SNEGSKA (reference sequence). CDR3 length: 13 residues. This CDR3 reads CSAEGYFSGELFF. DNA for the CDR3: TGCAGTGCCGAGGGGTATTTCTCCGGGGAGCTGTTTTTT.

This clonotype was seen a handful of times. The chain links TRBV29-1 to TRBJ2-1; 10 bases map to TRBD2. V lost 8 bases to trimming and J lost 9 bases; unmatched junction nucleotides: 13. The CDR3 runs to 14 residues. Germline V gene data show CDR1 as SQVTM and CDR2 as ANQGSEA. DNA of the CDR3: TGCAGCACCACCGGGACTAGCGTGTTCAGTGAGCAGTTCTTC. Protein sequence: CSTTGTSVFSEQFF.

Only a few counts were recorded for this clonotype. The genes are TRBV12-3 or TRBV12-4 and TRBJ1-6; the D is unclear. V lost 3 bases and J 8 bases, leaving 5 bases between the germline ends. This CDR3 spans 12 amino acids. CDR3 nucleotides: TGTGCCAGCAGTTTCGGGGATTCACCCCTCCACTTT. This gives the protein CASSFGDSPLHF.

This clonotype has at least ten counts. This chain uses TRBV20-1 with TRBJ2-7; D could derive from TRBD1 or TRBD2 (7 bases each). The ends were cut back, 3 bases at V and 0 bases at J, with 12 bases in the middle. CDR1 and CDR2 from the germline V gene are DFQATT and SNEGSKA (reference sequence). This CDR3 has 14 amino acids. The CDR3 region has the DNA TGCAGTGCTAGTCAGGGGGAGGGCTCCTACGAGCAGTACTTC. It is translated as CSASQGEGSYEQYF.

The table lists this clonotype with a few counts. This chain joins TRBV20-1 and TRBJ2-5; D uncertain. Trimming removed 4 bases from V and 0 bases from J, with 9 bases in between. This CDR3 has 13 amino acids. CDR1 and CDR2 from the germline V gene are DFQATT and SNEGSKA (reference sequence). CDR3 in DNA: TGCAGTGCTACCAAATCTTACCAAGAGACCCAGTACTTC. Amino acid sequence: CSATKSYQETQYF.

A few counts support this clonotype. The chain combines TRBV10-3 with TRBJ2-3; a possible D gene is TRBD2 (6 bases). Trimming removed 8 bases at V and 5 bases at J, with 17 bases between. The CDR3 runs 14 residues. Germline V gives CDR1 ENHRY, CDR2 SYGVKD. CDR3 bases: TGTGCCATCGGGAGTGGGGGAGGTGTAGATACGCAGTATTTT. Its protein is CAIGSGGGVDTQYF.

The gene calls are TRBV6-5 and TRBJ2-7; weak D call: TRBD2 (5 bases). CDR3 length equals 17 residues. Germline CDR1 MNHEY, CDR2 SVGAGI. Trimming shortened V by 0 bases and J by 4 bases, and 19 bases separated the two germline ends. CDR3 region: CASSYSIDGIGGYEQYF. The CDR3 nucleotides read TGTGCCAGCAGTTACTCGATTGACGGGATTGGTGGTTACGAGCAGTACTTC.

This clonotype came up many times. The genes are TRBV7-8 and TRBJ1-2; 9 nucleotides match TRBD1. Trimming at V came to 0 bases and at J to 4 bases, leaving 3 bases not matched to a gene. Germline V gene data show CDR1 as SGHVS and CDR2 as FQNEAQ. The length of the CDR3 is 15 residues. The CDR3 region has the DNA TGTGCCAGCAGCTTAGCACAGGGGGCAACCTATGGCTACACCTTC. Its translation is CASSLAQGATYGYTF.

The table lists this clonotype with a few counts. This chain links TRBV30 with TRBJ2-1; D could derive from TRBD1 or TRBD2 (6 bases each). Germline V gene data show CDR1 as GTSNPN and CDR2 as SVGIG (reference sequence). V was shortened by 2 bases and J by 7 bases, with 15 bases between the two germline ends. This CDR3 has 14 amino acids. The CDR3 DNA follows: TGTGCCTGGAGTTTAGGGGGGAGTCGAAATGAGCAGTTCTTC. Its translation: CAWSLGGSRNEQFF.

This clonotype was picked up many times. The chain joins TRBV7-6 to TRBJ2-3, with a weak D call TRBD2 (6 bases). CDR1 is SGHVS, CDR2 FNYEAQ, per germline. Trimming took off 2 bases at V and 0 bases at J, with 9 bases between the two ends. The CDR3 spans 15 residues. For the CDR3, the DNA is TGTGCCAGCAGCTTATACCGGGGGAGCACAGATACGCAGTATTTT. Translation: CASSLYRGSTDTQYF.

CDR3 loop: CASSDFGSQETQYF. Written as DNA, the CDR3 is TGTGCCAGCAGTGATTTCGGATCTCAAGAGACCCAGTACTTC. This rearrangement joins TRBV25-1 to TRBJ2-5, with D hard to call. The CDR3 is 14 amino acids. V was clipped by 3 bases and J by 2 bases, with 10 bases between them. Germline CDR1 reads MGHDK; CDR2 reads SYGVNS.

This clonotype has more than one count but fewer than ten. The junction and the germline gene differ at one end; a read error may be behind it. The rearrangement uses TRBV25-1 and TRBJ2-3; 10 positions match TRBD1. Germline V gene lookup returns CDR1 MGHDK and CDR2 SYGVNS. The CDR3 contains 14 residues. CDR3 in amino acids: CTSSPGQGLSTQYF. The CDR3 DNA follows: TGTACCAGCAGCCCGGGACAGGGGTTGAGTACGCAGTATTTT.

The rearrangement uses TRBV5-1 and TRBJ2-1; 11 bases line up with TRBD1. This CDR3 spans 15 amino acids. Germline V lookup: CDR1 SGHRS, CDR2 YFSETQ. With 6 bases clipped from V and 4 bases from J, the junction kept 6 bases outside the gene matches. The CDR3 here is CASTRDRGEYNEQFF. The CDR3 DNA reads TGCGCCAGCACCCGGGACAGGGGGGAATACAATGAGCAGTTCTTC.

This clonotype was detected a few times. V is TRBV7-9 and J is TRBJ2-1; the match to TRBD2 covers 7 bases. Germline loops: CDR1 SEHNR, CDR2 FQNEAQ (reference sequence). The CDR3 extends over 17 amino acids. The ends lost 1 base at V and 9 bases at J; junction bases unmatched: 15. The CDR3 is CASSLVGVTSPIGEQFF. The CDR3 DNA reads as TGTGCCAGCAGCTTAGTGGGGGTGACTAGCCCGATAGGTGAGCAGTTCTTC.

At least ten counts were recorded for this clonotype. This chain uses TRBV7-2 with TRBJ1-1; a possible D gene is TRBD1 (5 bases). Between the trimmed V and J ends, which lost 1 base and 11 bases, there was a span of 11 bases. Germline V gene sequence: CDR1 SGHTA, CDR2 FQGNSA. This CDR3 comprises 12 residues. The CDR3 DNA reads as TGTGCCAGCAGCTTAGAAGAGGGGCAGGCTTTCTTT. Its protein product is CASSLEEGQAFF.

This clonotype was recorded at least ten times. The chain links TRBV3-1 to TRBJ2-7; D could derive from TRBD1 or TRBD2 (5 bases each). Trimming stripped 0 bases from V and 7 bases from J, with 13 bases between. CDR3 size: 14 residues. Germline lookup yields CDR1 LGHDT and CDR2 YNNKEL (reference sequence). Here the CDR3 DNA reads TGTGCCAGCAGCCAAGAAGGGACGGTTTTTGAGCAGTACTTC. Amino acids: CASSQEGTVFEQYF.

In its sample, this clonotype was seen many times. V and J are TRBV2 and TRBJ1-3; no definite D call. In germline, CDR1 is SNHLY, CDR2 FYNNEI. The length of the CDR3 is 15 residues. V was clipped by 1 base and J by 0 bases, with 7 bases between them. CDR3 protein: CASSEGLNSGNTIYF. DNA of the CDR3: TGTGCCAGCAGTGAAGGGCTGAACTCTGGAAACACCATATATTTT.

This clonotype was recorded a few times. The chain has TRBV4-1 and TRBJ1-3, with 9 bases lining up with TRBD1. The length of the CDR3 is 15 residues. Germline loops: CDR1 MGHRA, CDR2 YSYEKL. V gave up 5 bases and J gave up 4 bases; unmatched junction bases: 6. The CDR3 DNA follows: TGCGCCAGCAGCACATGGGACAGGGCCGGAAACACCATATATTTT. It encodes CASSTWDRAGNTIYF.

This clonotype was recorded many times. The CDR3 sequence: CASSKTGASGIYEQYF. For the CDR3, the DNA is TGTGCCAGCAGTAAAACAGGGGCCAGCGGGATTTACGAGCAGTACTTC. This chain joins TRBV6-1 and TRBJ2-7; D is possibly TRBD1 or TRBD2 (7 bases each). The germline V gene has CDR1 MNHNS and CDR2 SASEGT. V was pared by 5 bases and J by 4 bases, with 21 bases between. The CDR3 totals 16 residues.

At least ten counts were recorded for this clonotype. The chain recombines TRBV28 with TRBJ2-7; 8 bases match TRBD1. CDR3 length: 14 residues. Germline CDR1 MDHEN, CDR2 SYDVKM. V was clipped by 6 bases and J by 4 bases; unmatched bases: 8. The CDR3 DNA sequence: TGTGCCAGCAGCACGGCACAGGGGGTTTACGAGCAGTACTTC. Translating it yields CASSTAQGVYEQYF.

This clonotype was seen more than once but under ten times. The chain links TRBV6-5 to TRBJ1-3; D remains ambiguous. CDR1 and CDR2 (germline): MNHEY, SVGAGI. V shed 0 bases and J shed 1 base, with 10 bases lying between them. The CDR3 spans 16 residues. The CDR3 DNA sequence: TGTGCCAGCAGTTACTCGGGGTCTTGGTCTGGAAACACCATATATTTT. It translates to CASSYSGSWSGNTIYF.

This clonotype has at least ten counts. This chain joins TRBV12-3 or TRBV12-4 and TRBJ2-7, with unresolved D. The CDR3 contains 14 residues. V was cut by 3 bases and J by 6 bases, with 15 bases left in between. This CDR3 is CASSFLPPGSEQYF. The CDR3 region has the DNA TGTGCCAGCAGTTTCCTCCCGCCGGGCTCCGAGCAGTACTTC.

The chain links TRBV2 to TRBJ2-5; D might be TRBD2 (5 bases). This CDR3 region has 15 residues. Germline values: CDR1 SNHLY, CDR2 FYNNEI. V lost 4 bases to trimming and J lost 5 bases, with 17 bases between them. The CDR3 region is CASSGSRATGETQYF. CDR3 nucleotide sequence: TGTGCCAGCAGTGGCAGCCGCGCTACGGGGGAGACCCAGTACTTC.

This clonotype was counted at least ten times. CDR3 region: CASSERTTEAFF. The CDR3 DNA sequence: TGTGCCAGCAGTGAGCGGACCACTGAAGCTTTCTTT. The chain links TRBV6-1 to TRBJ1-1, with D uncertain. From germline, CDR1 is MNHNS and CDR2 SASEGT. The CDR3 is 12 residues long. Trimming pared 3 bases from V and 4 bases from J, leaving 6 bases between.

This clonotype has a count of ten or more. The gene calls are TRBV6-1 and TRBJ2-6; D is undetermined. CDR1 MNHNS and CDR2 SASEGT come from the germline V gene. The length of the CDR3 is 14 residues. V lost 6 bases to trimming and J lost 0 bases, with 6 bases between them. The CDR3 region is CASRSNSGANVLTF. CDR3 nucleotide sequence: TGTGCCAGCAGGTCGAACTCTGGGGCCAACGTCCTGACTTTC.